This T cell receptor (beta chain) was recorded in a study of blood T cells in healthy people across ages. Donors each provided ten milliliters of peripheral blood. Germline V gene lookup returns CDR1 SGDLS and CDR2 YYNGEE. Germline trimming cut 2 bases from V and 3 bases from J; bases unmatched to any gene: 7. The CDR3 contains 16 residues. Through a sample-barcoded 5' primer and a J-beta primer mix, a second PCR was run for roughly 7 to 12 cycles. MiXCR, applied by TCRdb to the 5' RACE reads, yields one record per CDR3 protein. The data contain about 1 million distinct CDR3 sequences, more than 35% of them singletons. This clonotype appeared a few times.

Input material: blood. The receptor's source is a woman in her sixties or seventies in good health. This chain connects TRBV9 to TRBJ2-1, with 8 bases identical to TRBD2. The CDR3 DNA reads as TGTGCCAGCAGCGTCGTGGCGGGAGGCAACTACAATGAGCAGTTCTTC. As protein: CASSVVAGGNYNEQFF.